A selection of T cell receptor beta chains follows, all from one sample in a study of cytomegalovirus exposure and HLA in healthy donors. TCRdb's table, derived via immunoSEQ multiplex PCR, lists solely in-frame clones and lacks some. The sample records roughly 120,000 clones, approximately 80% being singletons. Specimen: PBMCs. These receptors were collected from an older woman in good health and CMV-seropositive. Each CDR3 is given with its conserved first and last residue. A D gene is named only where the DNA matches it firmly. Clone size is given for some rows only: seen once, a few or many times, or a class if the clone is expanded.

NA	NA	TRBV6-1	TRBJ1-3	TGTGCCAGCAGTTCAGCAGGGGCCGGAAACACCATATATTTT	CASSSAGAGNTIYF
NA	NA	TRBV27	TRBJ2-3	TGTGCCAGCAGTTCCGTACTGATCACAGATACGCAGTATTTT	CASSSVLITDTQYF
TRBD2	NA	TRBV7-9	TRBJ2-5	TGTGCCAGCAGCCCCCAAGGGACTAGCGGGAGAGAGACCCAGTACTTC	CASSPQGTSGRETQYF
NA	NA	TRBV12-5	TRBJ2-1	TGTGCTAGTGGTTTGGACAGGGCGAATGAGCAGTTCTTC	CASGLDRANEQFF
TRBD2	NA	TRBV6-5	TRBJ2-1	TGTGCCAGCCAACTAGCGGGAGGGTCCATCGAGCAGTTCTTC	CASQLAGGSIEQFF
TRBD1	NA	TRBV2	TRBJ2-1	TGTGCCAGCAGTGATGATCACAGGGGGCTCCGCAATGAGCAGTTCTTC	CASSDDHRGLRNEQFF
TRBD1	NA	TRBV27	TRBJ1-2	TGTGCCAGCAGTTTATCGTGGACAGGGGTTCGGGTCTATGGCTACACCTTC	CASSLSWTGVRVYGYTF
NA	NA	TRBV2	TRBJ1-5	TGTGCCAGCAGTGAACGGGGGGCGGGGGGCAATCAGCCCCAGCATTTT	CASSERGAGGNQPQHF
TRBD1	few	TRBV16	TRBJ2-1	TGTGCCAGCTCGGGACAGGGGGCAAATGAGCAGTTCTTC	CASSGQGANEQFF
TRBD2	once	TRBV5-3	TRBJ2-3	TGTGCCAGAAGCTTGTGTTGGGAGGCTAGCGGGGGCACAGATACGCAGTATTTT	CARSLCWEASGGTDTQYF
NA	NA	TRBV18	TRBJ1-2	TGTGCCAGCTCACCACAGGGCGCTAGGGGCGGCTACACCTTC	CASSPQGARGGYTF
NA	NA	TRBV9	TRBJ1-2	TGTGCCAGCAGCGTATCCCCGGGAGTCCGATGGGCCCTTAACTATGGCTACACCTTC	CASSVSPGVRWALNYGYTF
TRBD1	NA	TRBV19	TRBJ1-1	TGTGCCAGTAGTGCCGACAGGGGGGTATCTGAAGCTTTCTTT	CASSADRGVSEAFF
TRBD1	once	TRBV28	TRBJ2-7	TGTGCCAGCAGTTTAGGTCGTTGGGGACAGACATCCTACGAGCAGTACTTC	CASSLGRWGQTSYEQYF
TRBD2	NA	TRBV6-5	TRBJ2-3	TGTGCCAGCAGTTACTCGGGACTAGCGGGAGGAGATACGCAGTATTTT	CASSYSGLAGGDTQYF
TRBD2	NA	TRBV9	TRBJ2-3	TGTGCCAGCAGCGTACTCGGGACTAGTGGTAATACGCAGTATTTT	CASSVLGTSGNTQYF
TRBD2	NA	TRBV11-1	TRBJ2-7	TGTGCCAGCAGCTCACTAGCGGGAGATGGCTACGAGCAGTACTTC	CASSSLAGDGYEQYF
NA	NA	TRBV6-1	TRBJ1-2	TGTGCCAGCAGTGAAGCCTACAGGGTAGGGGGCTACACCTTC	CASSEAYRVGGYTF
NA	few	TRBV5-1	TRBJ2-7	TGCGCCAGCAGCCCCGAGGATTACGAGCAGTACTTC	CASSPEDYEQYF
NA	NA	TRBV28	TRBJ2-1	TGTGCCAGCAGTTCCCAGACAGAGAGCTCCTACAATGAGCAGTTCTTC	CASSSQTESSYNEQFF
TRBD2	NA	TRBV2	TRBJ2-1	TGTGCCAGCAGGCGACTAGCGGGAGGGCCATATGAGCAGTTCTTC	CASRRLAGGPYEQFF
TRBD1	NA	TRBV18	TRBJ1-4	TGTGCCAGCTCACAAGGGACAGGGTATGAAAAACTGTTTTTT	CASSQGTGYEKLFF
TRBD1	NA	TRBV6-5	TRBJ2-7	TGTGCCAGCAGGGCCCCGGGACAGGCCTCCTACGAGCAGTACTTC	CASRAPGQASYEQYF
NA	NA	TRBV19	TRBJ1-1	TGTGCCAGTAGTAGGAGCTTCCCGAACACTGAAGCTTTCTTT	CASSRSFPNTEAFF
NA	few	TRBV6-1	TRBJ1-2	TGTGCCAGCAGTATGGACGGAGGGAATTTCTATGGCTACACCTTC	CASSMDGGNFYGYTF
NA	NA	TRBV30	TRBJ1-2	TGTGCCTGTGAGGGGACAACCTATGGCTACACCTTC	CACEGTTYGYTF
NA	NA	TRBV6-1	TRBJ1-1	TGTGCCAGCAGGATACAGGGTGTAGCTGAAGCTTTCTTT	CASRIQGVAEAFF
NA	NA	TRBV28	TRBJ2-7	TGTGCCAGCAGGTCGGGGGATCGCTGGCGCGAGCAGTACTTC	CASRSGDRWREQYF
NA	NA	TRBV5-1	TRBJ1-2	TGCGCCAGCAGCCCAGGACAGTCTATTGAGGGCTACACCTTC	CASSPGQSIEGYTF
NA	NA	TRBV28	TRBJ1-4	TGTGCCAGCAGAACGGCGGGGCCGGGTAATGAAAAACTGTTTTTT	CASRTAGPGNEKLFF
TRBD1	once	TRBV7-3	TRBJ2-2	TGTGCCAGCAGCTTAACTTTGGGACAGGGTACCGGGGAGCTGTTTTTT	CASSLTLGQGTGELFF
NA	NA	TRBV28	TRBJ2-7	TGTGCCAGCAGTCTGGACACTGTAGAGCAGTACTTC	CASSLDTVEQYF
NA	NA	TRBV9	TRBJ2-3	TGTGCCAGCAGCGTAATAGGGACTGGCACAGATACGCAGTATTTT	CASSVIGTGTDTQYF
NA	NA	TRBV2	TRBJ1-4	TGTGCCAGCAGTGAAGGGGACAACCCGAGTCTTTTTAATGAAAAACTGTTTTTT	CASSEGDNPSLFNEKLFF
TRBD1	NA	TRBV5-4	TRBJ2-3	TGTGCCAGCAGCTTCAGGGGGACAGATACGCAGTATTTT	CASSFRGTDTQYF
TRBD1	NA	TRBV10-3	TRBJ1-6	TGTGCCACACGACAGGGCTTGGGCTCCTATAATTCACCCCTCCACTTT	CATRQGLGSYNSPLHF
TRBD2	NA	TRBV11-2	TRBJ2-1	TGTGCCAGCAGCGGAATTAGCGGGAGGCATAATGAGCAGTTCTTC	CASSGISGRHNEQFF
NA	NA	TRBV28	TRBJ2-2	TGTGCCAGCAGTTTATACAGGAAAACCGGGGAGCTGTTTTTT	CASSLYRKTGELFF
TRBD1	NA	TRBV6-5	TRBJ2-5	TGTGCCAGCAGTTACGATAAGACAGGGCAAGAGACCCAGTACTTC	CASSYDKTGQETQYF